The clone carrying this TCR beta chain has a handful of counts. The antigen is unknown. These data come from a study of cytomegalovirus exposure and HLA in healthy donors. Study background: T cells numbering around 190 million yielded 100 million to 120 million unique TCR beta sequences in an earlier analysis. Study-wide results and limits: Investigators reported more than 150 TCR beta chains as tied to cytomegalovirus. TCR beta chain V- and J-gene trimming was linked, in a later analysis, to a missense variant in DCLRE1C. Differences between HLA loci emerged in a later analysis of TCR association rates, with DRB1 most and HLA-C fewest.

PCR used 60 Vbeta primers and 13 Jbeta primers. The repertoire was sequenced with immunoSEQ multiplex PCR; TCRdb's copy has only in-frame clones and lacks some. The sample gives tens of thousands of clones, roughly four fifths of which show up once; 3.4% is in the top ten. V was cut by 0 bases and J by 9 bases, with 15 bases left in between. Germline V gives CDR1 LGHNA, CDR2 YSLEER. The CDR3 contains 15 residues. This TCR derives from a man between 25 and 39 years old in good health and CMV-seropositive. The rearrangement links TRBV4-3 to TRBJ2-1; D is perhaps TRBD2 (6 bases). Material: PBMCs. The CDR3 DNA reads TGCGCCAGCAGCCAAGACGGGAGCTACAATAGTGAGCAGTTCTTC. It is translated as CASSQDGSYNSEQFF.